This T cell receptor (beta chain) is drawn from a study of blood T cell repertoires in COVID-19. This clone has just one count. Everyone who took part was roughly 18 to 89 years old, and they came from some 23 US areas. Generated by immunoSEQ multiplex PCR, the TCRdb table keeps only in-frame clones and is missing some. The table includes approximately 440,000 clones, less than 95% detected once. V gave up 3 bases and J gave up 4 bases; unmatched junction bases: 7. The CDR3 covers 16 residues. Germline values: CDR1 MGHRA, CDR2 YSYEKL. The chain combines TRBV4-1 with TRBJ2-1; 9 nucleotides line up with TRBD2. Sequencing was carried out using PBMCs or T cells enriched from blood (not recorded which). The receptor's source is a man aged 18 to 35 who had recovered from COVID-19. CDR3 amino acids: CASSQGLAGRYNEQFF. As DNA, the CDR3 is TGCGCCAGCAGCCAGGGGCTAGCGGGAAGGTACAATGAGCAGTTCTTC.